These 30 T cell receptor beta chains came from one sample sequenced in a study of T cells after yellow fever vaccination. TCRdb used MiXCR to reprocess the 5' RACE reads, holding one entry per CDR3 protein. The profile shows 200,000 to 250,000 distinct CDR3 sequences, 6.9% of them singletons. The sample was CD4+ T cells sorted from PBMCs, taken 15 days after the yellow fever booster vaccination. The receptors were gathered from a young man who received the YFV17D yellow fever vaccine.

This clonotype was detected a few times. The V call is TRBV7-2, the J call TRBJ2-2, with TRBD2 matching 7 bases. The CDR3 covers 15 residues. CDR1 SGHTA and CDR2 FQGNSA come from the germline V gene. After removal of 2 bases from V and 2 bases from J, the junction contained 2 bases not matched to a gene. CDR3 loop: CASSLSSGNTGELFF. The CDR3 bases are TGTGCCAGCAGCTTATCTAGCGGAAACACCGGGGAGCTGTTTTTT.

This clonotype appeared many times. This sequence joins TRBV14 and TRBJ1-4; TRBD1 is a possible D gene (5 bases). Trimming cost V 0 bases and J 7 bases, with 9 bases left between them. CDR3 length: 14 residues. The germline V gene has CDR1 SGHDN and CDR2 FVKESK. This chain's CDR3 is CASSQDFRVEKLFF. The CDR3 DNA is TGTGCCAGCAGCCAAGACTTCAGGGTTGAAAAACTGTTTTTT.

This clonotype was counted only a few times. The chain's CDR3 is CASSETGVGRKETQYF. Here the CDR3 DNA reads TGTGCCAGCAGTGAGACGGGAGTGGGACGCAAAGAGACCCAGTACTTC. J is TRBJ2-5 and V is TRBV25-1; D perhaps matches TRBD2 (6 bases). Trimming shortened V by 3 bases and J by 3 bases, and 17 bases separated the two germline ends. There are 16 residues in the CDR3. Per the germline V gene, CDR1 is MGHDK and CDR2 is SYGVNS.

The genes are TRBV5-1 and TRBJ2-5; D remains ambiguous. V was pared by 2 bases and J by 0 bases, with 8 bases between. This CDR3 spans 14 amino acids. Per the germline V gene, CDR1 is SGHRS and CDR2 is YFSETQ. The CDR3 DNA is TGCGCCAGCAGCTTTTTTGGCTACCAAGAGACCCAGTACTTC. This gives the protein CASSFFGYQETQYF.

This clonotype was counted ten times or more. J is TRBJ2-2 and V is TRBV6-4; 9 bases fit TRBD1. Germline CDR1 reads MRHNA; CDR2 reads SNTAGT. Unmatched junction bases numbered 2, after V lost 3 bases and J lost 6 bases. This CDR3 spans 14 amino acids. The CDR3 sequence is CASSEGQGSGELFF. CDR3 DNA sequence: TGTGCCAGCAGTGAGGGACAGGGATCCGGGGAGCTGTTTTTT.

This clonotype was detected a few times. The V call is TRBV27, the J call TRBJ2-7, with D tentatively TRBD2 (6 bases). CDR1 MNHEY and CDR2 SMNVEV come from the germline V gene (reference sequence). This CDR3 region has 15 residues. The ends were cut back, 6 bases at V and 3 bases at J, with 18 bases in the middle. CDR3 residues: CASSLRGWGGYEQYF. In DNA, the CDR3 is TGTGCCAGCAGCCTCCGGGGGTGGGGTGGCTACGAGCAGTACTTC.

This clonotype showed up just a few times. The CDR3 reads CASQGPAASYEQYF. CDR3 DNA sequence: TGTGCCTCACAGGGGCCAGCCGCCTCCTACGAGCAGTACTTC. The chain joins TRBV28 to TRBJ2-7; TRBD1 aligns across 7 bases. In germline, CDR1 is MDHEN, CDR2 SYDVKM. This CDR3 is 14 amino acids long. Trimming cost V 11 bases and J 0 bases; bases outside gene matches: 10.

CDR3: CASAAGGAFDEQFF. The CDR3 DNA reads TGTGCCTCCGCGGCCGGGGGAGCTTTCGATGAGCAGTTCTTC. The chain uses TRBV12-5 and TRBJ2-1; a weak D match, TRBD2 (6 bases). Germline V CDR1 and CDR2: LGHNT, FRNRAP. This CDR3 comprises 14 residues.

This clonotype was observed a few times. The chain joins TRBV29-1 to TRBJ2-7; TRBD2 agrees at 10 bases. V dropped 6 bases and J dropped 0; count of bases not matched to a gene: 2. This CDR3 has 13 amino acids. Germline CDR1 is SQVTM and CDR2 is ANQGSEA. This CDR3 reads CSVRTSGSYEQYF. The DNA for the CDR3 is TGCAGCGTGAGGACTAGCGGCTCCTACGAGCAGTACTTC.

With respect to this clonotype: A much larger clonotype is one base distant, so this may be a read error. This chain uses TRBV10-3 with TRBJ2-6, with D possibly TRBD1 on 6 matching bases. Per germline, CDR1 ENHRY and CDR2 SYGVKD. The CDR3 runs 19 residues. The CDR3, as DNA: TGTGCCATCAATGAGAATCCGACAGGTATCGTCTCTGGGGCCAACGTCCTGACTTTC. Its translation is CAINENPTGIVSGANVLTF.

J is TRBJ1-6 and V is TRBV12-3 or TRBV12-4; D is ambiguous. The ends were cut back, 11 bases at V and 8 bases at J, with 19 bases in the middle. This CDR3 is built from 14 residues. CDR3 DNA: TGTGCCTTCAGTTTGGGTGGTGTGTATTCACCCCTCCACTTT. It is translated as CAFSLGGVYSPLHF.

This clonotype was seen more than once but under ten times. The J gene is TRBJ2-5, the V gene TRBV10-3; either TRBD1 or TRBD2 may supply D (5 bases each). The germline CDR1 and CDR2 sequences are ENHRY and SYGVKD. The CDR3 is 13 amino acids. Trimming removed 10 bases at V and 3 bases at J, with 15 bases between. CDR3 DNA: TGTGCCACCGAAAACGGGGCCAAAGAGACCCAGTACTTC. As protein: CATENGAKETQYF.

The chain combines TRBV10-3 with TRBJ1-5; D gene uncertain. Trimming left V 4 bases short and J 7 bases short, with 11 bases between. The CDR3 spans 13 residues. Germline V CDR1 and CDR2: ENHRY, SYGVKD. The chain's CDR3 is CAISGRGRQPQHF. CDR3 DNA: TGTGCCATCAGTGGGCGCGGGAGACAGCCCCAGCATTTT.

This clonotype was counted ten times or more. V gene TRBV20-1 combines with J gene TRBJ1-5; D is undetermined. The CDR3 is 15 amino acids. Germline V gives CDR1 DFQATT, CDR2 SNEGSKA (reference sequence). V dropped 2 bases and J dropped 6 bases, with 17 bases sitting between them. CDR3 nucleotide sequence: TGCAGTGCTAGAAGGCAGGAGGCCTCGGGTCAGCCCCAGCATTTT. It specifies CSARRQEASGQPQHF.

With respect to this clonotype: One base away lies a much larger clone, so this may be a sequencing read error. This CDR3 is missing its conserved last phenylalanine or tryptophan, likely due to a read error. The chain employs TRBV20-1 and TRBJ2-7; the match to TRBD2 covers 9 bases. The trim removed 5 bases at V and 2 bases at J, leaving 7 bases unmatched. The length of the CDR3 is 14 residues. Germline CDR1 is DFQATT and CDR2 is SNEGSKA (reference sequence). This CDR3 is CSAETSGLAYEQYL. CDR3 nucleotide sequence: TGCAGTGCTGAAACTAGCGGGCTGGCCTACGAGCAGTACTTA.

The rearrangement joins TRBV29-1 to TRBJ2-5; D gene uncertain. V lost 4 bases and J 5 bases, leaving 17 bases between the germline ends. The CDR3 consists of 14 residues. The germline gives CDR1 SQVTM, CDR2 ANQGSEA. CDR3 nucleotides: TGCAGCGTTGGCTTGCTCCTCTGGAACGAGACCCAGTACTTC. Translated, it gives CSVGLLLWNETQYF.

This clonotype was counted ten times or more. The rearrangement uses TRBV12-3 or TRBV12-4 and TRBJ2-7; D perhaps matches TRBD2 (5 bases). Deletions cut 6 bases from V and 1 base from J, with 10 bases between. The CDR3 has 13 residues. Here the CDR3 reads CASRKRESYEQYF. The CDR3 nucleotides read TGTGCCAGCAGAAAGAGGGAGTCCTACGAGCAGTACTTC.

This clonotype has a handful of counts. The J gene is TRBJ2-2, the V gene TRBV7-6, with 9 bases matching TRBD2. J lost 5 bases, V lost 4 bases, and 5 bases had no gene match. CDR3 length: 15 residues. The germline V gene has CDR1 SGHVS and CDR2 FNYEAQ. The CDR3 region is CASSSSTSGTGELFF. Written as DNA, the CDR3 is TGTGCCAGCAGCTCTTCAACTAGCGGGACCGGGGAGCTGTTTTTT.

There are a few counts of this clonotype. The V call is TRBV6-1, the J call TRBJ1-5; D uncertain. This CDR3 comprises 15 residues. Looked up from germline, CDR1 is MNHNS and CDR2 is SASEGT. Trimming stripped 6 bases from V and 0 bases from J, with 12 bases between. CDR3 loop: CASRNGLYSNQPQHF. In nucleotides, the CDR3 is TGTGCCAGCAGAAACGGACTCTATAGCAATCAGCCCCAGCATTTT.

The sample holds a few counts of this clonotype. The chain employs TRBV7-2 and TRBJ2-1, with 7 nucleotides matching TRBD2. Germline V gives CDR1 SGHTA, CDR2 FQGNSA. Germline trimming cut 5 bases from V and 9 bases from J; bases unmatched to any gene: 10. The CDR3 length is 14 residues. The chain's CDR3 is CASSPLGLAGEQFF. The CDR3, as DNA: TGTGCCAGCAGCCCCCTAGGGTTAGCGGGTGAGCAGTTCTTC.

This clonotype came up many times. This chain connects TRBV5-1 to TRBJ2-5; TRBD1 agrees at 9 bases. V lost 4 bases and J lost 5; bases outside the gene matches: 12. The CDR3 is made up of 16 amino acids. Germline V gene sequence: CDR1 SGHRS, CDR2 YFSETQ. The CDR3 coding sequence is TGCGCCAGCAGCCCCCACTCCGGGACAGGGAGGGAGACCCAGTACTTC. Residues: CASSPHSGTGRETQYF.

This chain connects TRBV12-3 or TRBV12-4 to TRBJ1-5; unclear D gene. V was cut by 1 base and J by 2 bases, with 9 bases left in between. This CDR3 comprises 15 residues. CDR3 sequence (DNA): TGTGCCAGCAGTTTAGAGGGAGTCGGCAATCAGCCCCAGCATTTT. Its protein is CASSLEGVGNQPQHF.

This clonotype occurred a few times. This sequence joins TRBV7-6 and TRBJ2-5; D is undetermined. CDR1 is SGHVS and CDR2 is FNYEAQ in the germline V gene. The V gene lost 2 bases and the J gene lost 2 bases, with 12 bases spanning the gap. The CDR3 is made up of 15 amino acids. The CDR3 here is CASSLLPPGQETQYF. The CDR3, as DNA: TGTGCCAGCAGCTTACTCCCCCCAGGTCAAGAGACCCAGTACTTC.

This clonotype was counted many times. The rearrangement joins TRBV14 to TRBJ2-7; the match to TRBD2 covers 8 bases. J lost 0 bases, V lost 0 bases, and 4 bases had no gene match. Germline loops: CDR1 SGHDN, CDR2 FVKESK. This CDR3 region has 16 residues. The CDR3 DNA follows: TGTGCCAGCAGCCAAGAAGACGGGAGGGCCTCCTACGAGCAGTACTTC. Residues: CASSQEDGRASYEQYF. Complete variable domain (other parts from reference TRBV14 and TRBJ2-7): EAGVTQFPSHSVIEKGQTVTLRCDPISGHDNLYWYRRVMGKEIKFLLHFVKESKQDESGMPNNRFLAERTGGTYSTLKVQPAELEDSGVYFCASSQEDGRASYEQYFGPGTRLTVT.

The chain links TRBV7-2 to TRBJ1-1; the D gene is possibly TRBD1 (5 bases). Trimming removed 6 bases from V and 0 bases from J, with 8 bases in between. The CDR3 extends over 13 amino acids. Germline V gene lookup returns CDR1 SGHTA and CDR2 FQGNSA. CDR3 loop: CASRRGMNTEAFF. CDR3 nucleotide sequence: TGTGCCAGCAGGCGGGGGATGAACACTGAAGCTTTCTTT.

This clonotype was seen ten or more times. The DNA of the CDR3 is TGTGCCAGCAGTTGGATAGACCAAGAGACCCAGTACTTC. It is translated as CASSWIDQETQYF. V is TRBV12-3 or TRBV12-4 and J is TRBJ2-5; D unclear. Deletions cut 4 bases from V and 0 bases from J, with 6 bases between. The CDR3 is made up of 13 amino acids.

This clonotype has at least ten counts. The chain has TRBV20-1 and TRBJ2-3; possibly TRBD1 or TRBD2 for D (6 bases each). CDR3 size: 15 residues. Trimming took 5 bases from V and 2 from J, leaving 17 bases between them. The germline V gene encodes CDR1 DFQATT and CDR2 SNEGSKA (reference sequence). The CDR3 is CSARTEAGHTDTQYF. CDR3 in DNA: TGCAGTGCTCGGACAGAAGCGGGCCACACAGATACGCAGTATTTT.

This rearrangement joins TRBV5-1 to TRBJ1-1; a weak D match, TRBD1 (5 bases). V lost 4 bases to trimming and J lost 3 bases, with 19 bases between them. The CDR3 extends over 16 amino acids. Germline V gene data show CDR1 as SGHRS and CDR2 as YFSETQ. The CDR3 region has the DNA TGCGCCAGCAGCAGACCGGGACGGTCAACCCACACTGAAGCTTTCTTT. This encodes CASSRPGRSTHTEAFF.

In DNA form, the CDR3 reads TGCAGCGCCAATCACCGGAACACTGAAGCTTTCTTT. This sequence encodes CSANHRNTEAFF. V and J are TRBV29-1 and TRBJ1-1; D uncertain. Germline V gene data show CDR1 as SQVTM and CDR2 as ANQGSEA. The ends were cut back, 7 bases at V and 1 base at J, with 10 bases in the middle. The CDR3 has 12 residues.

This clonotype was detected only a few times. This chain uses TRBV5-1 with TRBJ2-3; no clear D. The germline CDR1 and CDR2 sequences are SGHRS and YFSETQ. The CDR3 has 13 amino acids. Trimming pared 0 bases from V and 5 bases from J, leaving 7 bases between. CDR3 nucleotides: TGCGCCAGCAGCTTGGCCTGGAGAGATACGCAGTATTTT. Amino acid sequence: CASSLAWRDTQYF.